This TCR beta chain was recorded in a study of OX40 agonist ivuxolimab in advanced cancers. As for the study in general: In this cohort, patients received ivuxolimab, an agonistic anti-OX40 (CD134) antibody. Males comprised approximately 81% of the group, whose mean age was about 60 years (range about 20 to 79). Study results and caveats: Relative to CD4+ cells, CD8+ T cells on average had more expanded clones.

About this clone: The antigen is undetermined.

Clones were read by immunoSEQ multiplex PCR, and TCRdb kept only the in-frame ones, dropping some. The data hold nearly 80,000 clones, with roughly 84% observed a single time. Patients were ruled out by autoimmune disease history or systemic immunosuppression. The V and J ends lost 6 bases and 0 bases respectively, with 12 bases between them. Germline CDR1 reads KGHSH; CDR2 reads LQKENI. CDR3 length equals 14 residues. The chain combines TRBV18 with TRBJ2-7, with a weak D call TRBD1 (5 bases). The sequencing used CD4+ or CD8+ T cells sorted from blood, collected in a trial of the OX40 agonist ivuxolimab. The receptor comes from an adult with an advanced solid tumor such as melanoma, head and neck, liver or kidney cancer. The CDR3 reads CASSLDSPSYEQYF. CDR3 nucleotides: TGTGCCAGCTCCCTAGACAGTCCCTCCTACGAGCAGTACTTC.